The clone carrying this T cell receptor beta chain has ten or more counts. Its antigen is as yet unknown. The data derive from a study of T cell repertoires in cytomegalovirus infection. Looked up from germline, CDR1 is SGHTA and CDR2 is FQGNSA. V shed 1 base and J shed 4 bases, with 14 bases lying between them. The CDR3 is 16 amino acids. Whole-study results and caveats: Across the ex vivo response, the dominant clonotypes were HLA-C-restricted CMV-specific TCR beta clonotypes.

Each CDR3 protein gets one entry after TCRdb re-called the reads with MiXCR. Among roughly 230,000 distinct CDR3 sequences listed, approximately 24% were seen once. The specimen sequenced was CD8+ T cells from PBMCs. The TCR was taken from a human donor in good health (CMV status not recorded). Some clones in this sample may be carry-over from other donors' samples. The chain recombines TRBV7-2 with TRBJ2-1, with D perhaps matching TRBD2 (5 bases). CDR3 DNA sequence: TGTGCCAGCAGCTTAGGGCTAAGAGGGAGTTACAATGAGCAGTTCTTC. Encoded protein: CASSLGLRGSYNEQFF.